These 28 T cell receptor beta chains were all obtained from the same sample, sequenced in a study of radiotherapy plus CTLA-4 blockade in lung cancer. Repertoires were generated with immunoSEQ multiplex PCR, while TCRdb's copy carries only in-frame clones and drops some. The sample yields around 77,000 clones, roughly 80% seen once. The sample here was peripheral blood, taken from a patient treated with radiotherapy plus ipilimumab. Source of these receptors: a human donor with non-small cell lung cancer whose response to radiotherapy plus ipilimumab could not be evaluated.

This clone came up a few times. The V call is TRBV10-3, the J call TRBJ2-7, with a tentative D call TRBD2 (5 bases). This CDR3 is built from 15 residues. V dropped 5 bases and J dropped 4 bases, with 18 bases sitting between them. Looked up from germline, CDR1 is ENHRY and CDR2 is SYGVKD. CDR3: CAISPDYPLAYEQYF. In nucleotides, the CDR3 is TGTGCCATCAGTCCTGACTACCCACTGGCGTACGAGCAGTACTTC.

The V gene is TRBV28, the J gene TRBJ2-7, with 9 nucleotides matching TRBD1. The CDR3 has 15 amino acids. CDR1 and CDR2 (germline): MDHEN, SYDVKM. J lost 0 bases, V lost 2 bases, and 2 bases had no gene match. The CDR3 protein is CASSLGTGTSYEQYF. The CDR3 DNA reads TGTGCCAGCAGTTTAGGGACAGGGACCTCCTACGAGCAGTACTTC.

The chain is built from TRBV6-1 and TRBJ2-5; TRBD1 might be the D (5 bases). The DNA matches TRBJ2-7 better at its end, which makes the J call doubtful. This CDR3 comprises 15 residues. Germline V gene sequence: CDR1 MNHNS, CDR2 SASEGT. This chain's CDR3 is CASSEVWGNSYEQYF. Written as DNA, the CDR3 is TGTGCCAGCAGTGAAGTTTGGGGCAACTCCTACGAGCAGTACTTC.

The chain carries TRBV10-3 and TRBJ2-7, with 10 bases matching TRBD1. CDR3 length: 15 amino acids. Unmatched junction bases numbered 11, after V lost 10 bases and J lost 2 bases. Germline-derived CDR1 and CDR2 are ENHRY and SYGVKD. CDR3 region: CATLSGTGDAYEQYF. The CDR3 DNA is TGTGCCACCTTGTCCGGGACAGGGGATGCCTACGAGCAGTACTTC.

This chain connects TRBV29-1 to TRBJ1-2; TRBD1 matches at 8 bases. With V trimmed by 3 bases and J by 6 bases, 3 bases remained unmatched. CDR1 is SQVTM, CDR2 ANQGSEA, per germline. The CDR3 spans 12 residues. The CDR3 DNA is TGCAGCGTTGATCAGGGGGCAAATGGCTACACCTTC. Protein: CSVDQGANGYTF.

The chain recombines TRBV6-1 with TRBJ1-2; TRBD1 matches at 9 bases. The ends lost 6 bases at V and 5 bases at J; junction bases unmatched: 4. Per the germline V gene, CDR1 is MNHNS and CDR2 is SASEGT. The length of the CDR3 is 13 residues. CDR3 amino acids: CASSRDRVYGYTF. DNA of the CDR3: TGTGCCAGCAGCCGGGACAGGGTTTATGGCTACACCTTC.

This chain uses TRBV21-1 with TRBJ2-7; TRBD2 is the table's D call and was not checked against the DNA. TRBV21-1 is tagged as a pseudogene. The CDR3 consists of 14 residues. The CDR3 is CASSPGTSGYEQYF. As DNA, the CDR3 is TGTGCCAGCAGCCCCGGGACTAGCGGGTACGAGCAGTACTTC.

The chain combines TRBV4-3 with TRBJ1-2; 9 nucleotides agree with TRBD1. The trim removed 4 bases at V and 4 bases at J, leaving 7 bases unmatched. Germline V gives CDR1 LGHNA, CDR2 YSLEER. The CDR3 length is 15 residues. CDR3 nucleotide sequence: TGCGCCAGCAGCCCTTGGACAGGGGAAGGCTATGGCTACACCTTC. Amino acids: CASSPWTGEGYGYTF.

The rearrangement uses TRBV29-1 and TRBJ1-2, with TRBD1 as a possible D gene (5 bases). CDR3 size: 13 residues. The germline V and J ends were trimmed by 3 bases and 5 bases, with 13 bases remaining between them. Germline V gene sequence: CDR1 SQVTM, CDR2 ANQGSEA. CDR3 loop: CSVDGAGDYGYTF. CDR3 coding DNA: TGCAGCGTTGATGGGGCAGGTGATTATGGCTACACCTTC.

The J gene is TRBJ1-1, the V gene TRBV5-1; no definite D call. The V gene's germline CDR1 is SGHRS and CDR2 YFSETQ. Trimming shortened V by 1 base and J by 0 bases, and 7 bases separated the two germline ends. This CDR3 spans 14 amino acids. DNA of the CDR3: TGCGCCAGCAGCTTGACGGTAGTGAACACTGAAGCTTTCTTT. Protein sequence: CASSLTVVNTEAFF. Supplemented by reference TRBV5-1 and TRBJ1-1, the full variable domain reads KAGVTQTPRYLIKTRGQQVTLSCSPISGHRSVSWYQQTPGQGLQFLFEYFSETQRNKGNFPGRFSGRQFSNSRSEMNVSTLELGDSALYLCASSLTVVNTEAFFGQGTRLTVV.

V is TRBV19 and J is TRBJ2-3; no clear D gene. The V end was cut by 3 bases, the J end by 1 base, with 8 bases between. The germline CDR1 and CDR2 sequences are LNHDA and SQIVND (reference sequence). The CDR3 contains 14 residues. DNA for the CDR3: TGTGCCAGTAGTATGCGGCATCGCACAGATACGCAGTATTTT. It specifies CASSMRHRTDTQYF.

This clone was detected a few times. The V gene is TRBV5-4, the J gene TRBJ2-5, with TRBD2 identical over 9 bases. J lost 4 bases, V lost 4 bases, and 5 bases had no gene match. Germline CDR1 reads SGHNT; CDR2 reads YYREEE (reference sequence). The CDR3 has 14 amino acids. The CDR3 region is CASSQELAGETQYF. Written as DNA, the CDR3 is TGTGCCAGCAGCCAAGAACTAGCGGGAGAGACCCAGTACTTC.

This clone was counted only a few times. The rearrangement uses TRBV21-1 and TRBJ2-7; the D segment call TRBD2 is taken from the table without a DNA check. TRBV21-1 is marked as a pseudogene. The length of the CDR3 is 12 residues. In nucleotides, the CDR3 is TGTGCCAGCAGCAAAAAAGAGAGCGAGCAGTACTTC. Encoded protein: CASSKKESEQYF.

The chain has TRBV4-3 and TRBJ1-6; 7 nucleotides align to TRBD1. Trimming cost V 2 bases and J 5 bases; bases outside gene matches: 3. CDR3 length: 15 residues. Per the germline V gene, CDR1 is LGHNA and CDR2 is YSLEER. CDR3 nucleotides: TGCGCCAGCAGCCAATCCAGGGGGGATAATTCACCCCTCCACTTT. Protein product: CASSQSRGDNSPLHF.

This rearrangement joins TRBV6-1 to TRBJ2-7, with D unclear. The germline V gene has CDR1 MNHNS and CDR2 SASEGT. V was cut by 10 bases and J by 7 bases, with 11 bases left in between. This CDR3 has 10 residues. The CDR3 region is CAIGDWEQYF. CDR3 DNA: TGTGCCATTGGAGACTGGGAGCAGTACTTC.

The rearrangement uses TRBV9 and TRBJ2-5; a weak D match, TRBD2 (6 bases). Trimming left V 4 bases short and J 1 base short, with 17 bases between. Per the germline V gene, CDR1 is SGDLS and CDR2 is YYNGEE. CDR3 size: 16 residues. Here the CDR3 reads CASSLTAGGFQETQYF. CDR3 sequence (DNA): TGTGCCAGCAGCCTAACAGCGGGCGGCTTCCAAGAGACCCAGTACTTC.

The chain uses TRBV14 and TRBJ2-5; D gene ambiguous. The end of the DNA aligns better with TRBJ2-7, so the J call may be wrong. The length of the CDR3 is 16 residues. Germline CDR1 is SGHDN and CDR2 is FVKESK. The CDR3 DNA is TGTGCCAGCAGCCAAGGGCGGCAGATGTGGTCCTACGAGCAGTACTTC. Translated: CASSQGRQMWSYEQYF.

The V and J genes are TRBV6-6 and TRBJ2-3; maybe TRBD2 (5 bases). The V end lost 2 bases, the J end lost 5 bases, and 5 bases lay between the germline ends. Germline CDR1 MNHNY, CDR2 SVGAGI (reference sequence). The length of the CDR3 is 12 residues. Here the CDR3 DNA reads TGTGCCAGCAGTTACGAGGGAGATACGCAGTATTTT. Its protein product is CASSYEGDTQYF.

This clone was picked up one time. This CDR3 reads CASSPRRSSGGKRETQYF. The CDR3 nucleotides are TGTGCCAGCAGCCCCCGTCGGTCTAGCGGGGGGAAGAGGGAGACCCAGTACTTC. The V gene is TRBV28, the J gene TRBJ2-5; 11 nucleotides align to TRBD2. CDR1 is MDHEN, CDR2 SYDVKM, per germline. The CDR3 runs 18 residues. The V segment lost 6 bases and the J segment 5 bases; nucleotides outside the gene matches: 17.

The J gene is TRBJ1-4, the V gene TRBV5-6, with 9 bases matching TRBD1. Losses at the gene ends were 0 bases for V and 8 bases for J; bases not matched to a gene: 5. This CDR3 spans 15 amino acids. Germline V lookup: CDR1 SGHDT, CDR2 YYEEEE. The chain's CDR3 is CASSLVGTGREKLFF. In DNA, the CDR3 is TGTGCCAGCAGCTTGGTTGGGACAGGGAGGGAAAAACTGTTTTTT. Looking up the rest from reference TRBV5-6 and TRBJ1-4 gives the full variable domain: DAGVTQSPTHLIKTRGQQVTLRCSPKSGHDTVSWYQQALGQGPQFIFQYYEEEERQRGNFPDRFSGHQFPNYSSELNVNALLLGDSALYLCASSLVGTGREKLFFGSGTQLSVL.

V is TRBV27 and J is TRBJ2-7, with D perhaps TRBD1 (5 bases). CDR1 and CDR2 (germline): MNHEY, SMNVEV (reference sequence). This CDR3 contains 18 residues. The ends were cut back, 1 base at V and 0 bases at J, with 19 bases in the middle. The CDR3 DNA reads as TGTGCCAGCAGTTTATTCCGAACAGGCCAGGGCCTCTCCTACGAGCAGTACTTC. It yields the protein CASSLFRTGQGLSYEQYF.

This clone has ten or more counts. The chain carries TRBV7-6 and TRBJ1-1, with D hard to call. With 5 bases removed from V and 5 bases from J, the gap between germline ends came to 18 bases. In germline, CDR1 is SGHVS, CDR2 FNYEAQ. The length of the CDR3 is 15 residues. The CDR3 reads CASSPGLFRGTEAFF. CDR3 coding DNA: TGTGCCAGCAGCCCAGGCCTATTCCGAGGGACTGAAGCTTTCTTT.

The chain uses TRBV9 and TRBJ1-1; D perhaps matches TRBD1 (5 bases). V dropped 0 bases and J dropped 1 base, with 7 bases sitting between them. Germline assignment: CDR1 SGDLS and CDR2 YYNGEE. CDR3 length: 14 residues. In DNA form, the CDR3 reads TGTGCCAGCAGCGTAGGGACACCGAACACTGAAGCTTTCTTT. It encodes CASSVGTPNTEAFF.

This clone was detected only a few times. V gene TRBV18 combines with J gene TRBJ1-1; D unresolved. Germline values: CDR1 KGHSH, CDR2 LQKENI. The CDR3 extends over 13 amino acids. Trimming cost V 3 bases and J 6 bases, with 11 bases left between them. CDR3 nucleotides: TGTGCCAGCTCACCTCAGAGGTCTTCTGAAGCTTTCTTT. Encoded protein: CASSPQRSSEAFF.

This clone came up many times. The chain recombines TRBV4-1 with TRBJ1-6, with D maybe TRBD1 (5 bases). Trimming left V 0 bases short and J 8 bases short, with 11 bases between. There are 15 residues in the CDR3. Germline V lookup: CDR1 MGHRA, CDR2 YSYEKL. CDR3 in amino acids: CASSQEVTGDSPLHF. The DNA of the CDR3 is TGCGCCAGCAGCCAAGAAGTTACGGGGGATTCACCCCTCCACTTT.

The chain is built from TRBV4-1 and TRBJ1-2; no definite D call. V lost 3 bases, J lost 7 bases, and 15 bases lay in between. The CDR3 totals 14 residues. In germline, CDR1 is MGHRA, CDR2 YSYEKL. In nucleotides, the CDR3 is TGCGCCAGCAGCCACACGGGGAGTCCAGGTGGCTACACCTTC. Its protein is CASSHTGSPGGYTF.

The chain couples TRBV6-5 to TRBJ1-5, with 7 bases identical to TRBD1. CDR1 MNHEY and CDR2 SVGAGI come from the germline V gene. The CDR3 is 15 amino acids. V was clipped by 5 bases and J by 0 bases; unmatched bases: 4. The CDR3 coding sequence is TGTGCCAGCAGTACAGGGGAGGATAGCAATCAGCCCCAGCATTTT. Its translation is CASSTGEDSNQPQHF.

The CDR3 region is CASSPVTSRNEQFF. The CDR3 bases are TGTGCCAGCTCACCAGTAACTAGTCGCAATGAGCAGTTCTTC. The V gene is TRBV18, the J gene TRBJ2-1; possible D gene TRBD2, 5 bases. Germline V gene sequence: CDR1 KGHSH, CDR2 LQKENI. V lost 2 bases, J lost 6 bases, and 11 bases lay in between. The CDR3 spans 14 residues. Supplemented by reference TRBV18 and TRBJ2-1, the full variable domain reads NAGVMQNPRHLVRRRGQEARLRCSPMKGHSHVYWYRQLPEEGLKFMVYLQKENIIDESGMPKERFSAEFPKEGPSILRIQQVVRGDSAAYFCASSPVTSRNEQFFGPGTRLTVL.